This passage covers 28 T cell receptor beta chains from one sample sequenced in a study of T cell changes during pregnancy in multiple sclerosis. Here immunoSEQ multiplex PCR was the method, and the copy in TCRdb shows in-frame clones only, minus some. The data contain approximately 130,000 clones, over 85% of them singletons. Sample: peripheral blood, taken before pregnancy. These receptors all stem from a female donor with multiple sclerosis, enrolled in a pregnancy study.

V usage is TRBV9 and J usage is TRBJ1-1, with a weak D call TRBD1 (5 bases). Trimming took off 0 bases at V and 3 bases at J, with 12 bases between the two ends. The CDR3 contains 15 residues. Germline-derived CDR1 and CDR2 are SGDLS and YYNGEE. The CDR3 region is CASSVEGGVDTEAFF. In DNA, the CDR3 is TGTGCCAGCAGCGTAGAGGGAGGGGTGGACACTGAAGCTTTCTTT.

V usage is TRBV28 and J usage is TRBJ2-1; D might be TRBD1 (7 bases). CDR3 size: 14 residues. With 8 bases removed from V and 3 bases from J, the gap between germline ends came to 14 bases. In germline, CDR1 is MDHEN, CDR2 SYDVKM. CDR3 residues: CASGWQGGYNEQFF. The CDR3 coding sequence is TGTGCCAGCGGTTGGCAGGGGGGCTACAATGAGCAGTTCTTC.

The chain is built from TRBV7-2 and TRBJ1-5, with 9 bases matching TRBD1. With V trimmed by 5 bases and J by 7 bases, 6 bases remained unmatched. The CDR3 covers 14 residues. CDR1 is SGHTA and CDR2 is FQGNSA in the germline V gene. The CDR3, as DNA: TGTGCCAGCAGCCTCAGACAGGGGGAACAGCCCCAGCATTTT. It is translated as CASSLRQGEQPQHF.

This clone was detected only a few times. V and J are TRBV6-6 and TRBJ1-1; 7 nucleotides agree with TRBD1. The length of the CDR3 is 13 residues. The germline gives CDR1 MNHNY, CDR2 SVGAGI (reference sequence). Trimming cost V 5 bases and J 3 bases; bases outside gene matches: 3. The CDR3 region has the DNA TGTGCCAGCAGTCCAGACAGGGACACTGAAGCTTTCTTT. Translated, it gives CASSPDRDTEAFF.

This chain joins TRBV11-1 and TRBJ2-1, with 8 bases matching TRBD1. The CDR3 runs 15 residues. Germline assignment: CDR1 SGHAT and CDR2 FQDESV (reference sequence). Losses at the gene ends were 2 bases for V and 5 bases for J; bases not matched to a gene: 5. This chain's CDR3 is CASSLQGQVNNEQFF. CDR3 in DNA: TGTGCCAGCAGCTTACAGGGACAGGTTAACAATGAGCAGTTCTTC.

For the CDR3, the DNA is TGTGCCAGCAGTTACTCGGGCAGGTTAGACTCACCCCTCCACTTT. This codes for CASSYSGRLDSPLHF. The chain couples TRBV6-5 to TRBJ1-6, with D unresolved. The V end lost 0 bases, the J end lost 10 bases, and 13 bases lay between the germline ends. This CDR3 comprises 15 residues. Germline CDR1 is MNHEY and CDR2 is SVGAGI.

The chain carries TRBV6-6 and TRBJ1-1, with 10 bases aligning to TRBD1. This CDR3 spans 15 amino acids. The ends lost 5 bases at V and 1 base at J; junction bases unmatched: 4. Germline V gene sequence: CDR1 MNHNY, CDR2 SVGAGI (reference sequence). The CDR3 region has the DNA TGTGCCAGCAGTACAAGGACAGGGGGGAACACTGAAGCTTTCTTT. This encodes CASSTRTGGNTEAFF.

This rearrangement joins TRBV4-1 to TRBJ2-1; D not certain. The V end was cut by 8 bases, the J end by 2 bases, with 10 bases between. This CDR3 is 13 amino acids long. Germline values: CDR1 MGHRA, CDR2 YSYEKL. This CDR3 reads CASGSVAYNEQFF. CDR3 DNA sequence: TGCGCCAGCGGAAGCGTTGCCTACAATGAGCAGTTCTTC.

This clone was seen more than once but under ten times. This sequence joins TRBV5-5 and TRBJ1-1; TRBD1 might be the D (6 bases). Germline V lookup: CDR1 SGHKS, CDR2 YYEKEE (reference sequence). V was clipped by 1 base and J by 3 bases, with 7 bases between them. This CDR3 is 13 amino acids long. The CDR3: CASSLSGDTEAFF. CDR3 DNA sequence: TGTGCCAGCAGCTTGTCAGGGGACACTGAAGCTTTCTTT. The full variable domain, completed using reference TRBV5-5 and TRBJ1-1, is DAGVTQSPTHLIKTRGQQVTLRCSPISGHKSVSWYQQVLGQGPQFIFQYYEKEERGRGNFPDRFSARQFPNYSSELNVNALLLGDSALYLCASSLSGDTEAFFGQGTRLTVV.

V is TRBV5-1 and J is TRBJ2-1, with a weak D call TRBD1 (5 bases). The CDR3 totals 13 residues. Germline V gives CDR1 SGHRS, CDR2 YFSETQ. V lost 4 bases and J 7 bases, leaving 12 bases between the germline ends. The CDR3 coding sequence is TGCGCCAGCAGCCTCCCAGGGTATAATGAGCAGTTCTTC. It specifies CASSLPGYNEQFF.

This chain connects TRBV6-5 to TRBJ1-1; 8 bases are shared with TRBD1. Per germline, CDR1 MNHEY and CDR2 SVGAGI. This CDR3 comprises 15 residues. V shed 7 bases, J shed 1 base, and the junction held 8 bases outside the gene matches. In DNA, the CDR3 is TGTGCCAGCATCCTAAGACAGGGGCGGAACACTGAAGCTTTCTTT. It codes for CASILRQGRNTEAFF.

The CDR3 DNA reads as TGTGCCAGCAGCGTGGGGGCGGACAGGTTTGGTTCACCCCTCCACTTT. Its translation: CASSVGADRFGSPLHF. The chain has TRBV9 and TRBJ1-6, with 7 nucleotides matching TRBD1. The CDR3 totals 16 residues. The germline CDR1 and CDR2 sequences are SGDLS and YYNGEE. The V and J ends lost 2 bases and 9 bases, in that order; junction bases with no gene match: 11.

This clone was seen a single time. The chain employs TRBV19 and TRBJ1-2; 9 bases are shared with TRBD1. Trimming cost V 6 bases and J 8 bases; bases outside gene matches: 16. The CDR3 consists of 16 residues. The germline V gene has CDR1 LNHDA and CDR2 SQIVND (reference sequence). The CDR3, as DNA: TGTGCCAGTAGGCCACAGTCGACAGGGGGACGAGAAGGCTACACCTTC. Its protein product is CASRPQSTGGREGYTF.

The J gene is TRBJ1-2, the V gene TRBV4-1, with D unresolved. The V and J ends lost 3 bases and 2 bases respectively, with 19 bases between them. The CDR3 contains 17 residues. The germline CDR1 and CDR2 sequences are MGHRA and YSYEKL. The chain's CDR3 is CASSHPSGGGRNYGYTF. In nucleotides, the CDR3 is TGCGCCAGCAGCCACCCGAGCGGAGGTGGTCGGAACTATGGCTACACCTTC.

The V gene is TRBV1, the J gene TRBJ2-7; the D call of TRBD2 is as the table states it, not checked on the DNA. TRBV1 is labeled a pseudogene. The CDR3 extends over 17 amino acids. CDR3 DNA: TGCACCAGCAGCCAGGCTATACCGGGACTAGCGGGATACGAGCAGTACTTC. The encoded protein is CTSSQAIPGLAGYEQYF.

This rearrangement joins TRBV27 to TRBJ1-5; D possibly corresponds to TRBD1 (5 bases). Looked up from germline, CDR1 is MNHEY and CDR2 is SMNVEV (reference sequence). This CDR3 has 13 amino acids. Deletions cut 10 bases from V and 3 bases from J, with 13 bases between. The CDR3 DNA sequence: TGTGCCATCGGCCGGGGGGACAATCAGCCCCAGCATTTT. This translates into CAIGRGDNQPQHF.

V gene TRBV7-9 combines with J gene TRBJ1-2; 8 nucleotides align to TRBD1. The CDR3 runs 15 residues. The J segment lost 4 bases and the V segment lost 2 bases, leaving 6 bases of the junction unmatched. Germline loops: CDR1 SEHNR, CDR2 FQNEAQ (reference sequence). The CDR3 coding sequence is TGTGCCAGCAGCTTATATCCAGGGGGCAGCTATGGCTACACCTTC. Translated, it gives CASSLYPGGSYGYTF.

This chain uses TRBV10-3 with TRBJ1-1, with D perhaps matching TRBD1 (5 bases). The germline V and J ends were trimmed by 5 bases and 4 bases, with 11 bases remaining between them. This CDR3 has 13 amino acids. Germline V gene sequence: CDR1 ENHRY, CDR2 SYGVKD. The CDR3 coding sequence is TGTGCCATCAGTAAGGGGCAGGGCACTGAAGCTTTCTTT. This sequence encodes CAISKGQGTEAFF.

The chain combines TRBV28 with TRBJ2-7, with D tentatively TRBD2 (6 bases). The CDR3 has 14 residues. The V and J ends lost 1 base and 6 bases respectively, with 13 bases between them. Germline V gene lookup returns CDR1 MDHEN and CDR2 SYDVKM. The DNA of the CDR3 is TGTGCCAGCAGTTTATCAGCTAGCGCTAGCGAGCAGTACTTC. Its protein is CASSLSASASEQYF.

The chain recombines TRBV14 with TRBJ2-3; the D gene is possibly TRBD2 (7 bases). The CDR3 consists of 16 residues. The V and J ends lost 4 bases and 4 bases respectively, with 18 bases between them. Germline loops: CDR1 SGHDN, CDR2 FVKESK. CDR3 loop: CASSPLGAGDSDTQYF. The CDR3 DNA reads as TGTGCCAGCAGCCCCTTGGGGGCGGGAGATTCAGATACGCAGTATTTT. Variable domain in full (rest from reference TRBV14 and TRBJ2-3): EAGVTQFPSHSVIEKGQTVTLRCDPISGHDNLYWYRRVMGKEIKFLLHFVKESKQDESGMPNNRFLAERTGGTYSTLKVQPAELEDSGVYFCASSPLGAGDSDTQYFGPGTRLTVL.

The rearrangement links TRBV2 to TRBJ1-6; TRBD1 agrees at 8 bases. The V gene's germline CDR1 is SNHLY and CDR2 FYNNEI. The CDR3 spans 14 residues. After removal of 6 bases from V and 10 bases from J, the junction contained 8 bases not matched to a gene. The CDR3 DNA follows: TGTGCCAGCAGACAGGGGGAAAATAGATCACCCCTCCACTTT. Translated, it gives CASRQGENRSPLHF.

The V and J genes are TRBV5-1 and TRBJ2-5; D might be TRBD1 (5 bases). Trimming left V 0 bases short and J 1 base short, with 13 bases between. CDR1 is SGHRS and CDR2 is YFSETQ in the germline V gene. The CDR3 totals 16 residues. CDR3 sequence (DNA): TGCGCCAGCAGCTTGGGGACAAAGACCATCCAAGAGACCCAGTACTTC. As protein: CASSLGTKTIQETQYF.

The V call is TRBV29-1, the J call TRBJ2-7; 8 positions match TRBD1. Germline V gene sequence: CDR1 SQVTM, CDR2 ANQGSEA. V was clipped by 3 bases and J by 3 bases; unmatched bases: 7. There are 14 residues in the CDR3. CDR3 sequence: CSVDPGTGGYEQYF. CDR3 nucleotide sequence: TGCAGCGTTGACCCCGGCACAGGGGGCTACGAGCAGTACTTC.

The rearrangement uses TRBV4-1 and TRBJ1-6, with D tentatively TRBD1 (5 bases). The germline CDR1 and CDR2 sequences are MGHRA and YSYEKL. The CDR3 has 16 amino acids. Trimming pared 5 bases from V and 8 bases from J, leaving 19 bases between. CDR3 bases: TGCGCCAGCAGCTACCTGGACGGGGGTAGTTATTCACCCCTCCACTTT. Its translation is CASSYLDGGSYSPLHF.

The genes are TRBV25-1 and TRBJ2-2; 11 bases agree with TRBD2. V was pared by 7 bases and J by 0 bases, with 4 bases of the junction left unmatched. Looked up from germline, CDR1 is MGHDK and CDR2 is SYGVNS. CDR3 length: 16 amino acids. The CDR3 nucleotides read TGTGCCAGCAACTATAGCGGGAGGGCGAACACCGGGGAGCTGTTTTTT. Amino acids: CASNYSGRANTGELFF.

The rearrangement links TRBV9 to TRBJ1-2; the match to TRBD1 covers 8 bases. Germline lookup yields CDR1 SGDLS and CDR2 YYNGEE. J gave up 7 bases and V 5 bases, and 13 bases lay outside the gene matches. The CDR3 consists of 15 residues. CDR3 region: CASRRIASDRVGYTF. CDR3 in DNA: TGTGCCAGCAGACGAATAGCCTCGGACAGGGTTGGCTACACCTTC.

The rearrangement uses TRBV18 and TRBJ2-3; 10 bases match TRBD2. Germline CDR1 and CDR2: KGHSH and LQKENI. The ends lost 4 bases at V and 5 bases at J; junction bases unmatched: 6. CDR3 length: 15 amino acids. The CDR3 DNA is TGTGCCAGCTCACAGAGCGGGGGGGCAGAAGATACGCAGTATTTT. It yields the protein CASSQSGGAEDTQYF.

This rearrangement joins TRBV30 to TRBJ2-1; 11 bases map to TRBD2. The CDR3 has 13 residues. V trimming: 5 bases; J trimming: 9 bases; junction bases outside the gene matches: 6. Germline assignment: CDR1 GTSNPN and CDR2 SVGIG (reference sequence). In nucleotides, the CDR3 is TGTGCCTGGCGGACTAGCGGGTTAGTTGAGCAGTTCTTC. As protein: CAWRTSGLVEQFF. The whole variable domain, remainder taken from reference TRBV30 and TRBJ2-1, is SQTIHQWPATLVQPVGSPLSLECTVEGTSNPNLYWYRQAAGRGLQLLFYSVGIGQISSEVPQNLSASRPQDRQFILSSKKLLLSDSGFYLCAWRTSGLVEQFFGPGTRLTVL.